The clone carrying this T cell receptor (beta chain) was recorded only once. The record originates from a study of T cells in localized non-small cell lung cancer. V was clipped by 3 bases and J by 4 bases; unmatched bases: 3. Germline values: CDR1 MDHEN, CDR2 SYDVKM. This CDR3 is 14 amino acids long. Assay used: immunoSEQ multiplex PCR; TCRdb lists only in-frame clones, some missing. In the table there are around 34,000 clones, just over 90% of which are singletons. The rearrangement joins TRBV28 to TRBJ1-2; 9 bases map to TRBD1. The sample here was peripheral blood, taken before any cancer treatment. The origin of this receptor is a female donor at least 60 years old with stage I lung adenocarcinoma. Here the CDR3 reads CASSFWDRAYGYTF. CDR3 nucleotide sequence: TGTGCCAGCAGTTTCTGGGACAGGGCCTATGGCTACACCTTC.